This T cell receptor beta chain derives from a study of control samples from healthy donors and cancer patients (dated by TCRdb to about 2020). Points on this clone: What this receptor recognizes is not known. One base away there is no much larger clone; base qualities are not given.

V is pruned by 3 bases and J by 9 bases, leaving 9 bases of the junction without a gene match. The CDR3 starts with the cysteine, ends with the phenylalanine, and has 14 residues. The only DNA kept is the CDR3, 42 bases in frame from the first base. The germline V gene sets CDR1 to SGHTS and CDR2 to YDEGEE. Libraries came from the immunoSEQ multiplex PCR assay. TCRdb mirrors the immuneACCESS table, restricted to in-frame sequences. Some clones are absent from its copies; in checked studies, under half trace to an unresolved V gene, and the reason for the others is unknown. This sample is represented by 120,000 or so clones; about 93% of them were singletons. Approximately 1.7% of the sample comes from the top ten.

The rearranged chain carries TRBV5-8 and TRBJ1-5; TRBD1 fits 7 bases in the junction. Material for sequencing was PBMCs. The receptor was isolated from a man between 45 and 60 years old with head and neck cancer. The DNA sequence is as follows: TGTGCCAGCAGCTGGAGGGGACAGTCTAGGCCCCAGCATTTT. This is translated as CASSWRGQSRPQHF.